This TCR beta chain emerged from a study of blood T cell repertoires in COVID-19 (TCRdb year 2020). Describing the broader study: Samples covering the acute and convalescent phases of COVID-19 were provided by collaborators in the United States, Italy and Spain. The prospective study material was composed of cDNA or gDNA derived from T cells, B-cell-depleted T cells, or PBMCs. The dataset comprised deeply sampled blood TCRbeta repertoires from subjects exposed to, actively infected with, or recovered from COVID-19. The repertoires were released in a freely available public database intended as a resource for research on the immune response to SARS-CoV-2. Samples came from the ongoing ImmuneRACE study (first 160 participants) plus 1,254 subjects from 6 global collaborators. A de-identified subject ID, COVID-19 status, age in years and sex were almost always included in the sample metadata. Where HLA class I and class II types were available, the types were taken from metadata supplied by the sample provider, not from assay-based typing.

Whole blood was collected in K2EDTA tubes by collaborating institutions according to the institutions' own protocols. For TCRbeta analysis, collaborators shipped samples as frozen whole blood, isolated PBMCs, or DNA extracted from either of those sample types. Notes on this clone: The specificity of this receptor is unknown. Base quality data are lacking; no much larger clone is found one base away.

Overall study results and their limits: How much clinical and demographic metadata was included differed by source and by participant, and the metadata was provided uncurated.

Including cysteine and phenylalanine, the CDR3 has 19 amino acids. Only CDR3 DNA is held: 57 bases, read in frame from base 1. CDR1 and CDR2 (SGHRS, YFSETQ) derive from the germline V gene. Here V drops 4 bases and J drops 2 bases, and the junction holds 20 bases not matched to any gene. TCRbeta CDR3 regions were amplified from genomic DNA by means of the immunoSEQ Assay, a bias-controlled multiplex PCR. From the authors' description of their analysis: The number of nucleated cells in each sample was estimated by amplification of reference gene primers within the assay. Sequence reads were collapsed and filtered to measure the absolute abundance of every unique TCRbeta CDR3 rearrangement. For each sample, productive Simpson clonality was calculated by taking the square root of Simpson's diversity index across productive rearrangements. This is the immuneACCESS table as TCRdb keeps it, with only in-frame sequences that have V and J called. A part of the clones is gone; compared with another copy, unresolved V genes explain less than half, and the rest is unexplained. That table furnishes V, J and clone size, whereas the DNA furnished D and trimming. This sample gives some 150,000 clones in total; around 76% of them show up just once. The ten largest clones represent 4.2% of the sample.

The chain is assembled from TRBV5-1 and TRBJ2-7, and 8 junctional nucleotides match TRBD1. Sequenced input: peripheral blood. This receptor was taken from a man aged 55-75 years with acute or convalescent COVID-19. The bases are TGCGCCAGCAGCACGCGGGACAGGCAATCCCGGGAAGTCCCCTACGAGCAGTACTTC. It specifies CASSTRDRQSREVPYEQYF.